Listed below are T cell receptor beta chains from one sample, sequenced in a study of identical twins. MiXCR, applied by TCRdb to the 5' RACE reads, yields one record per CDR3 protein. This table has more than 400,000 distinct CDR3 sequences, 15% appearing once. These data were likewise used in another study, on yellow fever vaccine responses in identical twins.

The sample comprised CD4+ T cells sorted from blood. These receptor sequences come from a young woman in good health. Both conserved end residues are part of each CDR3. D genes are given only for firm matches. Size tells how often a clone was seen (once, few, many) or the class of an expanded clone, and some rows leave it out.

j_gene: TRBJ2-3
d_gene: NA
v_gene: TRBV20-1
abundance: NA
len: 14
CDR3nt: TGCAGTGCTAGAGTCGAAACTAGAGGAAATACGCAGTATTTT
CDR3aa: CSARVETRGNTQYF

j_gene: TRBJ2-2
d_gene: NA
v_gene: TRBV5-1
abundance: many
len: 15
CDR3nt: TGCGCCAGCATCCCGGACCCTAGGGACACCGGGGAGCTGTTTTTT
CDR3aa: CASIPDPRDTGELFF

j_gene: TRBJ2-1
d_gene: TRBD2
v_gene: TRBV9
abundance: few
len: 17
CDR3nt: TGTGCCAGCAGCGTAGATCTAGCGGGCGTGTCCTACAATGAGCAGTTCTTC
CDR3aa: CASSVDLAGVSYNEQFF

j_gene: TRBJ2-7
d_gene: NA
v_gene: TRBV3-1
abundance: NA
len: 17
CDR3nt: TGTGCCAGCAGCCAAGCATCTCGGGTCAGAGAAACCTACGAGCAGTACTTC
CDR3aa: CASSQASRVRETYEQYF

j_gene: TRBJ1-1
d_gene: NA
v_gene: TRBV20-1
abundance: few
len: 14
CDR3nt: TGCAGTGCTAGAGGGGGGGCAGGGAACACTGAAGCTTTCTTT
CDR3aa: CSARGGAGNTEAFF

j_gene: TRBJ2-5
d_gene: NA
v_gene: TRBV3-1
abundance: many
len: 14
CDR3nt: TGTGCCAGCAGCCAAGATATAGTTGCAGAGACCCAGTACTTC
CDR3aa: CASSQDIVAETQYF

j_gene: TRBJ2-2
d_gene: NA
v_gene: TRBV7-8
abundance: NA
len: 15
CDR3nt: TGTGCCAGCAGCCCCTCAAGGGGGAGCACCGGGGAGCTGTTTTTT
CDR3aa: CASSPSRGSTGELFF

j_gene: TRBJ2-7
d_gene: NA
v_gene: TRBV6-5
abundance: NA
len: 16
CDR3nt: TGTGCCAGCAGTTACTCAAACCCCGGGACATCTTACGAGCAGTACTTC
CDR3aa: CASSYSNPGTSYEQYF

j_gene: TRBJ2-1
d_gene: TRBD1
v_gene: TRBV11-2
abundance: NA
len: 16
CDR3nt: TGTGCCAGCAGCTACCGCCGGGACAGGGAATACAATGAGCAGTTCTTC
CDR3aa: CASSYRRDREYNEQFF

j_gene: TRBJ2-3
d_gene: NA
v_gene: TRBV4-1
abundance: few
len: 16
CDR3nt: TGCGCCAGCAGCCCCCGAGGGGCTTCAATGACAGATACGCAGTATTTT
CDR3aa: CASSPRGASMTDTQYF

j_gene: TRBJ1-4
d_gene: TRBD1
v_gene: TRBV20-1
abundance: NA
len: 18
CDR3nt: TGCAGTGCTAGAATCTTTGGGACAGGACATGCAACTAATGAAAAACTGTTTTTT
CDR3aa: CSARIFGTGHATNEKLFF

j_gene: TRBJ1-2
d_gene: NA
v_gene: TRBV9
abundance: few
len: 16
CDR3nt: TGTGCCAGCAGCGGCCAGGGAAGAAATATCAGGATGGGCTACACCTTC
CDR3aa: CASSGQGRNIRMGYTF

j_gene: TRBJ2-2
d_gene: NA
v_gene: TRBV12-3/TRBV12-4
abundance: NA
len: 12
CDR3nt: TGTGCCAGCCTACAGACCACCGGGGAGCTGTTTTTT
CDR3aa: CASLQTTGELFF

j_gene: TRBJ2-4
d_gene: NA
v_gene: TRBV10-3
abundance: many
len: 12
CDR3nt: TGTGCCATGGCCGGGGACAAAAACATTCAGTACTTC
CDR3aa: CAMAGDKNIQYF

j_gene: TRBJ1-1
d_gene: NA
v_gene: TRBV5-1
abundance: many
len: 14
CDR3nt: TGCGCCAGCAGGACCGGGGTGACGGACACTGAAGCTTTCTTT
CDR3aa: CASRTGVTDTEAFF

j_gene: TRBJ2-1
d_gene: NA
v_gene: TRBV25-1
abundance: few
len: 14
CDR3nt: TGTGCCAGCAGTGGAACCGGCTCCTACAATGAGCAGTTCTTC
CDR3aa: CASSGTGSYNEQFF

j_gene: TRBJ1-1
d_gene: TRBD1
v_gene: TRBV20-1
abundance: NA
len: 14
CDR3nt: TGCAGTGCTAGAGACCAAGGGGGCAACACTGAAGCTTTCTTT
CDR3aa: CSARDQGGNTEAFF

j_gene: TRBJ1-2
d_gene: NA
v_gene: TRBV5-1
abundance: NA
len: 14
CDR3nt: TGCGCCAGCAGCTTGGAACAGGGAGGGTTAGCCTACACCTTC
CDR3aa: CASSLEQGGLAYTF

j_gene: TRBJ2-2
d_gene: TRBD2
v_gene: TRBV9
abundance: few
len: 16
CDR3nt: TGTGCCAGCAGCGTAGGTTCTAGCGGTCTGACCGGGGAGCTGTTTTTT
CDR3aa: CASSVGSSGLTGELFF

j_gene: TRBJ2-5
d_gene: NA
v_gene: TRBV15
abundance: NA
len: 15
CDR3nt: TGTGCCACCAGCAGACTGGACTATTCTCAAGAGACCCAGTACTTC
CDR3aa: CATSRLDYSQETQYF

j_gene: TRBJ1-1
d_gene: NA
v_gene: TRBV11-2
abundance: NA
len: 12
CDR3nt: TGTGCCAGCAGCCTAGGGGTGGGTGAAGCTTTCTTT
CDR3aa: CASSLGVGEAFF

j_gene: TRBJ1-1
d_gene: NA
v_gene: TRBV6-6
abundance: few
len: 12
CDR3nt: TGTGCCAGCAGCAGCAGGGTCCAAGAAGCTTTCTTT
CDR3aa: CASSSRVQEAFF

j_gene: TRBJ1-1
d_gene: TRBD1
v_gene: TRBV12-3/TRBV12-4
abundance: NA
len: 14
CDR3nt: TGTGCCAGCAGGCCGGGACAGGGTTGGACTGAAGCTTTCTTT
CDR3aa: CASRPGQGWTEAFF

j_gene: TRBJ1-1
d_gene: TRBD1
v_gene: TRBV7-8
abundance: few
len: 14
CDR3nt: TGTGCCAGCAGACCCGGACAGGAGAACACTGAAGCTTTCTTT
CDR3aa: CASRPGQENTEAFF

j_gene: TRBJ2-3
d_gene: TRBD2
v_gene: TRBV5-1
abundance: many
len: 16
CDR3nt: TGCGCCAGCAGCCCAGGACTAGCTGCAGGCACAGATACGCAGTATTTT
CDR3aa: CASSPGLAAGTDTQYF

j_gene: TRBJ2-1
d_gene: NA
v_gene: TRBV3-1
abundance: few
len: 14
CDR3nt: TGTGCCAGCAGCCAGGAGGTCCAATACAATGAGCAGTTCTTC
CDR3aa: CASSQEVQYNEQFF

j_gene: TRBJ2-1
d_gene: NA
v_gene: TRBV18
abundance: few
len: 11
CDR3nt: TGTGCCAGCTCACCACAGGATGAGCAGTTCTTC
CDR3aa: CASSPQDEQFF

j_gene: TRBJ2-7
d_gene: NA
v_gene: TRBV5-1
abundance: once
len: 11
CDR3nt: TGCGCCAGCAGCTTGTCCTACAAGCAGTACTTC
CDR3aa: CASSLSYKQYF

j_gene: TRBJ2-3
d_gene: TRBD2
v_gene: TRBV10-3
abundance: NA
len: 15
CDR3nt: TGTGCCAACGCACCCAGCGGGGGGGCCGGAGATACGCAGTATTTT
CDR3aa: CANAPSGGAGDTQYF

j_gene: TRBJ2-5
d_gene: TRBD1
v_gene: TRBV10-3
abundance: NA
len: 12
CDR3nt: TGTGCCACCCGGGCAGGGGGAGAGACCCAGTACTTC
CDR3aa: CATRAGGETQYF

j_gene: TRBJ2-1
d_gene: NA
v_gene: TRBV20-1
abundance: NA
len: 16
CDR3nt: TGCAGTGCTAGAGGCCCCCCACCAGCTTCCTACAATGAGCAGTTCTTC
CDR3aa: CSARGPPPASYNEQFF

j_gene: TRBJ2-3
d_gene: TRBD1
v_gene: TRBV29-1
abundance: NA
len: 13
CDR3nt: TGCAGCGTTGCGGGACAGGGGACAGATACGCAGTATTTT
CDR3aa: CSVAGQGTDTQYF

j_gene: TRBJ2-1
d_gene: NA
v_gene: TRBV29-1
abundance: few
len: 14
CDR3nt: TGCAGCGTTGGATTGAGTCGGGGCTACAATGAGCAGTTCTTC
CDR3aa: CSVGLSRGYNEQFF

j_gene: TRBJ1-1
d_gene: NA
v_gene: TRBV6-5
abundance: many
len: 13
CDR3nt: TGTGCCAGCAGCTATGGGGGGAACACTGAAGCTTTCTTT
CDR3aa: CASSYGGNTEAFF

j_gene: TRBJ2-6
d_gene: TRBD1
v_gene: TRBV12-3/TRBV12-4
abundance: NA
len: 17
CDR3nt: TGTGCCTTCAGTTTGACAGGGAAGAGCTCTGGGGCCAACGTCCTGACTTTC
CDR3aa: CAFSLTGKSSGANVLTF

j_gene: TRBJ2-2
d_gene: TRBD2
v_gene: TRBV11-3
abundance: NA
len: 15
CDR3nt: TGTGCCAGCATGGGCGGGAGCCGGGACACCGGGGAGCTGTTTTTT
CDR3aa: CASMGGSRDTGELFF

j_gene: TRBJ2-3
d_gene: NA
v_gene: TRBV28
abundance: few
len: 13
CDR3nt: TGTGCCAGCACTCGGGATAGCACAGATACGCAGTATTTT
CDR3aa: CASTRDSTDTQYF

j_gene: TRBJ2-2
d_gene: NA
v_gene: TRBV5-6
abundance: few
len: 15
CDR3nt: TGTGCCAGCAGCTCGAAAGTGAGGGGCACCGGGGAGCTGTTTTTT
CDR3aa: CASSSKVRGTGELFF

j_gene: TRBJ2-3
d_gene: TRBD1
v_gene: TRBV12-3/TRBV12-4
abundance: NA
len: 18
CDR3nt: TGTGCCAGCTGCCCTGGACGAGACAGGGGCAGTGGGGCAGATACGCAGTATTTT
CDR3aa: CASCPGRDRGSGADTQYF

j_gene: TRBJ2-2
d_gene: NA
v_gene: TRBV9
abundance: NA
len: 18
CDR3nt: TGTGCCAGCAGCGCACAAACCCGGACAAACCTCGCCTCCGGGGAGCTGTTTTTT
CDR3aa: CASSAQTRTNLASGELFF

j_gene: TRBJ2-1
d_gene: TRBD2
v_gene: TRBV20-1
abundance: NA
len: 14
CDR3nt: TGCAGTACTCGGACTAGCGGGAGGGCCGCTGAGCAGTTCTTC
CDR3aa: CSTRTSGRAAEQFF

j_gene: TRBJ1-2
d_gene: TRBD1
v_gene: TRBV10-3
abundance: NA
len: 13
CDR3nt: TGTGCCATCAGAACAGGGACAGGGGCTGGCTACACCTTC
CDR3aa: CAIRTGTGAGYTF

j_gene: TRBJ2-1
d_gene: NA
v_gene: TRBV6-1
abundance: many
len: 16
CDR3nt: TGTGCCAGCAGTGAAGAGGGCCAGGGGTCCTACAATGAGCAGTTCTTC
CDR3aa: CASSEEGQGSYNEQFF

j_gene: TRBJ2-3
d_gene: TRBD1
v_gene: TRBV28
abundance: NA
len: 16
CDR3nt: TGTGCCAGCAGCCTCGGGACAGGGTCCCGCACAGATACGCAGTATTTT
CDR3aa: CASSLGTGSRTDTQYF

j_gene: TRBJ2-3
d_gene: NA
v_gene: TRBV29-1
abundance: NA
len: 14
CDR3nt: TGCAGCGTTAAAGGGGTTACGGGCACAGATACGCAGTATTTT
CDR3aa: CSVKGVTGTDTQYF

j_gene: TRBJ2-3
d_gene: TRBD1
v_gene: TRBV4-1
abundance: NA
len: 16
CDR3nt: TGCGCCAGCAGCCCGGGACAGGGAACGAGCACAGATACGCAGTATTTT
CDR3aa: CASSPGQGTSTDTQYF

j_gene: TRBJ2-3
d_gene: TRBD2
v_gene: TRBV7-3
abundance: NA
len: 15
CDR3nt: TGTGCCAGCAGCTCTTTAGCGGGAGCGGCAGATACGCAGTATTTT
CDR3aa: CASSSLAGAADTQYF

j_gene: TRBJ1-5
d_gene: NA
v_gene: TRBV28
abundance: few
len: 16
CDR3nt: TGTGCCGCAAGGGACGGGGGATTAGTCGTCAGCCAGCCCCAGCATTTT
CDR3aa: CAARDGGLVVSQPQHF

j_gene: TRBJ2-5
d_gene: NA
v_gene: TRBV9
abundance: many
len: 16
CDR3nt: TGTGCCAGCAGCCCGAGCCCCGTTGGTGCGAAAGAGACCCAGTACTTC
CDR3aa: CASSPSPVGAKETQYF

j_gene: TRBJ2-1
d_gene: NA
v_gene: TRBV6-1
abundance: few
len: 14
CDR3nt: TGTGCCAGCAGTGAAGCGATGGGCCAGAATGAGCAGTTCTTC
CDR3aa: CASSEAMGQNEQFF

j_gene: TRBJ1-1
d_gene: TRBD1
v_gene: TRBV4-2
abundance: few
len: 17
CDR3nt: TGTGCCAGCAGCCAACAAGTCACAGGGGGCTCGGACACTGAAGCTTTCTTT
CDR3aa: CASSQQVTGGSDTEAFF

j_gene: TRBJ2-7
d_gene: NA
v_gene: TRBV5-1
abundance: few
len: 13
CDR3nt: TGCGCCAGCAGCAAAGACAGGCCCTACGAGCAGTACTTC
CDR3aa: CASSKDRPYEQYF

j_gene: TRBJ2-7
d_gene: TRBD1
v_gene: TRBV20-1
abundance: few
len: 14
CDR3nt: TGCAGTGCCTTAGGACAGGGGAGTTCCGACGAGCAGTACTTC
CDR3aa: CSALGQGSSDEQYF

j_gene: TRBJ2-6
d_gene: NA
v_gene: TRBV5-1
abundance: NA
len: 17
CDR3nt: TGCGCCAGCAGCTTAACCTTGACGGGCTCTGGGGCCAACGTCCTGACTTTC
CDR3aa: CASSLTLTGSGANVLTF

j_gene: TRBJ2-3
d_gene: NA
v_gene: TRBV5-1
abundance: NA
len: 15
CDR3nt: TGCGCCAGCAGCTTGGAACTGATAATCACAGATACGCAGTATTTT
CDR3aa: CASSLELIITDTQYF

j_gene: TRBJ2-1
d_gene: NA
v_gene: TRBV20-1
abundance: few
len: 13
CDR3nt: TGCAGTGCTAGAGGAAAGTGGTGGAATGAGCAGTTCTTC
CDR3aa: CSARGKWWNEQFF

j_gene: TRBJ2-1
d_gene: NA
v_gene: TRBV20-1
abundance: many
len: 14
CDR3nt: TGCAGTGCTAGGAACTCACCCATATACAATGAGCAGTTCTTC
CDR3aa: CSARNSPIYNEQFF